This TCR beta chain was identified during a study of shared clonotypes between healthy human individuals. Comment on this clone: The antigen remains unidentified.

The study's findings and limits: Naive subsets generally had larger estimated richness than memory subsets.

The assay was immunoSEQ multiplex PCR, and TCRdb's table has in-frame clones only and misses some. The sample lists more than 2 million clones; almost 96% were seen once. The V end was cut by 6 bases, the J end by 10 bases, with 13 bases between. The CDR3 contains 12 residues. Germline V CDR1 and CDR2: SNHLY, FYNNEI. Sequenced material: naive CD4+ T cells sorted from blood. Subset indicated: CD45RA+ positively selected. This sequence joins TRBV2 and TRBJ2-1; D ambiguous. This TCR was recovered from a man younger than 35 in good health. CDR3 sequence: CASRALAGEQFF. The CDR3 coding sequence is TGTGCCAGCAGGGCCTTAGCTGGGGAGCAGTTCTTC.